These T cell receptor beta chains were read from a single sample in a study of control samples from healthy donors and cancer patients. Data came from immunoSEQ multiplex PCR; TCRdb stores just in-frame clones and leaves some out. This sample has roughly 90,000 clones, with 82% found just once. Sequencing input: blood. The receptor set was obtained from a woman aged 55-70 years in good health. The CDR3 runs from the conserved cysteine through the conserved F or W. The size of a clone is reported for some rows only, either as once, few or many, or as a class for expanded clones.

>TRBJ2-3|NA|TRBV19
CASSNTDTQYF
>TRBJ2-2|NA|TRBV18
CASSPRLAGAGELFF
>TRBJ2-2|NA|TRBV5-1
CASSPGRGGTGELFF
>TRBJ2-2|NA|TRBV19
CASSAMSRTGELFF
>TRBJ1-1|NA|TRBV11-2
CASNWGGQNTEAFF
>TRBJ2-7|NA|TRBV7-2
CASSLVQPTRTLAHEQYF
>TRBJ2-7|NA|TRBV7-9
CASSLVAEQYF
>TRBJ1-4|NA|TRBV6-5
CASRPLDGNEKLFF
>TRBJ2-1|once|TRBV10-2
CASTRTSGSFPDNEQFF
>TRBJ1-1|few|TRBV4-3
CASSQDAWNTEAFF
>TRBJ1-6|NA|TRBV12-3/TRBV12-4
CASRTTNNSPLHF
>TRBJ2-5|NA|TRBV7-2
CASSLQETQYF
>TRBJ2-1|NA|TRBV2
CASSESAQPSHEQFF
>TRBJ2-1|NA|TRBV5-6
CASSPTGTWGGEQFF
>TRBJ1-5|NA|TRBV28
CASRLRWPQHF
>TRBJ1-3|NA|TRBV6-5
CASSQGSGNTIYF
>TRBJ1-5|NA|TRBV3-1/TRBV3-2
CASSIGQGDFNQPQHF
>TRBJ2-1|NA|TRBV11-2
CASTIAGVGEQFF
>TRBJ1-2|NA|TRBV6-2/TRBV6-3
CASSYYQGQLGGYTF
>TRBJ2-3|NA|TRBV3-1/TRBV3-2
CASSPSLSGGPTDTQYF
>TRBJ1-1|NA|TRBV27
CASSLLKGSTEAFF
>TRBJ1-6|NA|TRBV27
CARRGTNSPLHF
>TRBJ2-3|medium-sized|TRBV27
CASRSTGLAGRDTQYF
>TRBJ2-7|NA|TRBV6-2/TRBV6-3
CASSLGYEQYF
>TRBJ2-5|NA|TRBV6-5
CASSQQGVQETQYF
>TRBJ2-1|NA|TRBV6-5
CASSYPGASYNEQFF
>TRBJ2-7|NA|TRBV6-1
CASSEGPSGAYEQYF
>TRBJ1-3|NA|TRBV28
CASGGGGNTIYF
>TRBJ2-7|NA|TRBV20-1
CSASSGYEQYF
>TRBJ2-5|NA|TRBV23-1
CASSPRASGIWRIQETQYF
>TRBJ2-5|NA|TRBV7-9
CASSFGGETQYF
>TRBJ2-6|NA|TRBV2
CASSGQGAGANVLTF
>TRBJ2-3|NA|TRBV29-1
CSPKEGAQTSILSTDTQYF
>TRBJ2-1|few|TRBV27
CASSWGLAGVEQFF
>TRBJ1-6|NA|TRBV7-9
CASSMGQGGNSPLHF
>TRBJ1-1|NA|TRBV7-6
CASSLLSGQGNTEAFF
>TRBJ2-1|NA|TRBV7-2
CASSLIGQNKRGGGEQFF
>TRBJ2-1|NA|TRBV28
CASSHRGPEPFF
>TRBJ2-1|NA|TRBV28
CASSLLRESGNEQFF
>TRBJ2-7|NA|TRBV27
CASSSMGLAAYEQYF
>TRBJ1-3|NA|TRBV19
CASTTTGRGNTIYF
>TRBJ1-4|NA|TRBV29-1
CSVAMGTGREKLFF
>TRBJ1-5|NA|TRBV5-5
CASSLAGTENQPQHF
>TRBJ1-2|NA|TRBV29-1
CSGTPGSGNYGYTF
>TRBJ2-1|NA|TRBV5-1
CASSLGGTSGQNEQFF
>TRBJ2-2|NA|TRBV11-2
CASSRKTGRGELFF
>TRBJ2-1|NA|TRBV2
CASSERQGALGNEQFF
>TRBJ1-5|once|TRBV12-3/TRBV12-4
CASSEDTYQPQHF
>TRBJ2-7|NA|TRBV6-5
CASNQGATGSYEQYF
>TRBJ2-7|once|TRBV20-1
CSATQQAQQYF
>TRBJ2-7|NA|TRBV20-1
CSAGVGYEQYF